This T cell receptor beta chain was identified during a study of blood T cell repertoires in COVID-19. Study information: PBMCs, B-cell-depleted T cells, or T cells provided the cDNA or gDNA that made up the material.

This clone is a singleton in its sample. Per the original methods: Estimates of nucleated cell counts were drawn from the amplification of reference gene primers. Sequencing used immunoSEQ multiplex PCR; TCRdb keeps in-frame clones, though not all of them. D and trimming were read from the DNA, whereas the V and J calls and clone size are those reported in that table. The sample lists about 230,000 clones; around four fifths were seen once. V gave up 3 bases and J gave up 2 bases, with 7 bases separating them. Germline assignment: CDR1 LGHNA and CDR2 YSLEER. This CDR3 comprises 13 residues. The chain employs TRBV4-3 and TRBJ1-1, with D unresolved. This TCR derives from a woman aged 70 to 79 with active or convalescent COVID-19. The sample taken for sequencing was peripheral blood. The CDR3 DNA sequence: TGCGCCAGCAGCCACGAGGTTAACACTGAAGCTTTCTTT. Protein product: CASSHEVNTEAFF.